This TCR beta chain is from a study of regulatory T cells in long-lasting Graves disease. Study-level points and caveats: Persistent disease favored TRBV28, TRBJ1-2 and TRBJ2-5. No thyroid tissue was studied; the work used peripheral blood only. Persistent patients shared more public clonotypes (2,741) than newly diagnosed patients (around 910).

Germline V lookup: CDR1 SGDLS, CDR2 YYNGEE. CDR3 length equals 18 residues. The trim removed 4 bases at V and 0 bases at J, leaving 9 bases unmatched. Regarding this clonotype: The antigen is not known.

Time point indicated: newly diagnosed GD, antithyroid drugs for less than 3 months. Isolated PBMC RNA provided the starting material for the TCR library. In building TCR beta libraries, iRepertoire HTBI primers were used together with Arm-PCR of CDR3 regions. Original data processing: Analysis of the samples identified 50 to 70 TRBV and 14 TRBJ segments. TCRdb re-derived calls from the multiplex PCR reads in MiXCR, one entry per CDR3 protein. TCRdb's processing, not the authors' own work, is the source of the V and J calls. The sample has fewer than 350,000 distinct CDR3 sequences; roughly 18% are singletons.

The sequenced sample was peripheral blood mononuclear cells (PBMCs), obtained at new diagnosis, from a patient treated with antithyroid drugs. This TCR was sampled from a female donor with Graves disease. This chain uses TRBV9 with TRBJ2-6; 8 bases fit TRBD1. CDR3 bases: TGTGCCAGCAGCAATTGGGACAGGACCAGCTCTGGGGCCAACGTCCTGACTTTC. Translation: CASSNWDRTSSGANVLTF.